These T cell receptor beta chains were read from a single sample in a study of T cell changes during pregnancy in multiple sclerosis. Profiled with immunoSEQ multiplex PCR; TCRdb holds only in-frame clones, not every one. The table has about 54,000 clones, 80% to 95% seen once. This specimen was peripheral blood, taken after pregnancy. Receptors originate from a female donor in good health, enrolled as a control in a pregnancy study. CDR3s include the opening cysteine and the closing phenylalanine or tryptophan. Fields, in order: D gene, J gene, clone size, V gene, CDR3 protein, CDR3 DNA. The D gene is left open where the match is weak. Clone sizes are given selectively: once, few, many, or a class where the clone is expanded.

TRBD1,TRBJ1-2,-,TRBV19,CASATGQGRANGYTF,TGTGCCAGCGCAACCGGACAGGGCCGAGCGAATGGCTACACCTTC
TRBD2,TRBJ2-1,-,TRBV6-5,CASSFLTSGYYNEQFF,TGTGCCAGCAGTTTCCTGACTAGCGGATACTACAATGAGCAGTTCTTC
-,TRBJ1-4,-,TRBV11-2,CASSLDVGAREKLFF,TGTGCCAGCAGCTTAGATGTGGGGGCCCGCGAAAAACTGTTTTTT
TRBD2,TRBJ2-2,-,TRBV5-1,CASSLVLAGNTGELFF,TGCGCCAGCAGCTTGGTTCTAGCGGGGAACACCGGGGAGCTGTTTTTT
-,TRBJ1-2,-,TRBV11-2,CASSLQGSVGYGYTF,TGTGCCAGCAGCTTACAGGGTTCGGTAGGATATGGCTACACCTTC
-,TRBJ2-7,-,TRBV6-5,CASSPPGHYEQYF,TGTGCCAGCAGCCCCCCCGGACACTACGAGCAGTACTTC
TRBD2,TRBJ2-5,-,TRBV2,CASRARGGTQYF,TGTGCCAGCAGAGCCCGGGGGGGGACCCAGTACTTC
-,TRBJ2-7,-,TRBV20-1,CSANRDYEQYF,TGCAGTGCTAACAGGGACTACGAGCAGTACTTC
-,TRBJ1-2,-,TRBV4-3,CASSQEGSARGYGYTF,TGCGCCAGCAGCCAAGAAGGGTCCGCCAGGGGCTATGGCTACACCTTC
-,TRBJ1-1,once,TRBV6-5,CASRRGGNTEAFF,TGTGCCAGCAGAAGAGGGGGGAACACTGAAGCTTTCTTT
-,TRBJ2-7,-,TRBV5-4,CASSSQHLYEQYF,TGTGCCAGCAGCTCCCAACACCTTTACGAGCAGTACTTC
TRBD2,TRBJ2-3,few,TRBV6-4,CASSASGGATDTQYF,TGTGCCAGCAGTGCAAGCGGGGGGGCGACAGATACGCAGTATTTT
-,TRBJ2-7,-,TRBV5-6,CASSLLTSYEQYF,TGTGCCAGCAGCTTATTGACTAGCTACGAGCAGTACTTC
TRBD1,TRBJ2-1,once,TRBV11-2,CASNRATGTGQFF,TGTGCCAGCAACCGAGCCACCGGGACAGGGCAGTTCTTC
-,TRBJ2-3,once,TRBV20-1,CSAPIRDTQYF,TGCAGTGCACCGATCCGGGATACGCAGTATTTT
-,TRBJ2-7,-,TRBV19,CASSIVRGPSYEQYF,TGTGCCAGTAGTATAGTCAGGGGCCCATCCTACGAGCAGTACTTC
-,TRBJ1-1,-,TRBV28,CASPPPGTEAFF,TGTGCCAGCCCACCCCCGGGGACTGAAGCTTTCTTT
-,TRBJ2-1,-,TRBV29-1,CSVEERGNEQFF,TGCAGCGTTGAAGAAAGGGGCAATGAGCAGTTCTTC
-,TRBJ1-2,-,TRBV28,CASRLAGVGGYTF,TGTGCCAGCAGGCTTGCAGGGGTCGGTGGCTACACCTTC
TRBD1,TRBJ1-5,-,TRBV27,CASSLTTGAIQPQHF,TGTGCCAGCAGTTTAACTACAGGGGCTATACAGCCCCAGCATTTT
-,TRBJ1-2,-,TRBV7-8,CASSLAGQGDYGYTF,TGTGCCAGCAGCTTAGCGGGGCAGGGTGACTATGGCTACACCTTC
TRBD1,TRBJ1-3,-,TRBV6-5,CASSQDRSSGNTIYF,TGTGCCAGCAGCCAGGACAGGAGCTCTGGAAACACCATATATTTT
-,TRBJ1-1,-,TRBV6-1,CASSPRGGTEAFF,TGTGCCAGCAGCCCTAGGGGAGGCACTGAAGCTTTCTTT
TRBD2,TRBJ2-5,-,TRBV4-1,CASSQERTSGGQKTQYF,TGCGCCAGCAGCCAAGAAAGGACTAGCGGGGGTCAGAAGACCCAGTACTTC
-,TRBJ2-5,-,TRBV30,CAWKKNSGAGETQYF,TGTGCCTGGAAAAAAAATTCAGGGGCCGGGGAGACCCAGTACTTC
TRBD1,TRBJ1-2,-,TRBV4-1,CASSPGTGHLANYGYTF,TGCGCCAGCAGCCCTGGGACAGGGCATCTAGCTAACTATGGCTACACCTTC
TRBD1,TRBJ2-2,-,TRBV7-6,CASSWGRGRRGTGELFF,TGTGCCAGCAGCTGGGGCAGGGGGCGAAGAGGCACCGGGGAGCTGTTTTTT
-,TRBJ1-1,once,TRBV5-4,CASSLWSINTEAFF,TGTGCCAGCAGCTTGTGGAGCATTAACACTGAAGCTTTCTTT
-,TRBJ1-1,-,TRBV9,CASSGTASNTEAFF,TGTGCCAGCAGCGGGACAGCTTCGAACACTGAAGCTTTCTTT
TRBD2,TRBJ2-2,-,TRBV6-5,CASAAGGPRTGELFF,TGTGCCAGCGCTGCGGGGGGTCCTAGGACCGGGGAGCTGTTTTTT
TRBD1,TRBJ1-5,once,TRBV19,CASSLTGGGNQPQHF,TGTGCCAGTAGCTTGACAGGGGGCGGCAATCAGCCCCAGCATTTT
TRBD2,TRBJ2-7,once,TRBV5-1,CASSLAGGPSEQYF,TGCGCCAGCAGCTTAGCGGGAGGGCCCTCCGAGCAGTACTTC
TRBD1,TRBJ2-1,-,TRBV7-9,CASSKGQGNNEQFF,TGTGCCAGCAGCAAGGGACAGGGGAACAATGAGCAGTTCTTC
-,TRBJ1-1,-,TRBV6-5,CASSYYRQGGTEAFF,TGTGCCAGCAGTTACTATAGGCAGGGAGGCACTGAAGCTTTCTTT
TRBD1,TRBJ1-2,-,TRBV7-2,CASSAGQAKFSYTF,TGTGCCAGCAGCGCGGGACAGGCTAAGTTTAGCTACACCTTC
-,TRBJ2-1,-,TRBV5-1,CASSLTTGTVNEQFF,TGCGCCAGCAGCTTGACCACAGGGACGGTTAATGAGCAGTTCTTC
-,TRBJ2-5,-,TRBV2,CASPLRAGGLETQYF,TGTGCCAGCCCACTTCGGGCAGGGGGGCTAGAGACCCAGTACTTC
-,TRBJ1-2,-,TRBV6-4,CASSDRRVSRLGGYTF,TGTGCCAGCAGTGACAGGAGGGTCAGCCGCCTTGGAGGCTACACCTTC
TRBD1,TRBJ1-1,-,TRBV5-4,CASSARQGLNTEAFF,TGTGCCAGCAGCGCGAGACAGGGGTTGAACACTGAAGCTTTCTTT
TRBD2,TRBJ2-7,-,TRBV7-2,CASRLAGEDYEQYF,TGTGCCAGCAGGCTAGCGGGGGAGGACTACGAGCAGTACTTC
-,TRBJ2-2,-,TRBV6-5,CASSRGANTGELFF,TGTGCCAGCTCCAGGGGCGCGAACACCGGGGAGCTGTTTTTT
-,TRBJ1-2,-,TRBV18,CASSPGFREGNDGYTF,TGTGCCAGCTCACCGGGATTCAGGGAAGGAAATGATGGCTACACCTTC
TRBD1,TRBJ2-7,few,TRBV10-1,CASSPVGQGSYEQYF,TGCGCCAGCAGTCCTGTGGGACAGGGGTCGTACGAGCAGTACTTC
TRBD1,TRBJ2-7,-,TRBV7-7,CASSLRQGVLYEQYF,TGTGCCAGCAGCTTACGACAGGGGGTCTTGTACGAGCAGTACTTC
-,TRBJ2-3,-,TRBV5-1,CASSLGTDGFGTDTQYF,TGCGCCAGCAGCTTAGGGACTGACGGATTTGGAACAGATACGCAGTATTTT
-,TRBJ2-5,-,TRBV4-1,CASSLASQETQYF,TGCGCCAGCAGTCTAGCATCCCAAGAGACCCAGTACTTC
-,TRBJ2-1,-,TRBV5-1,CASSLGQRIEFF,TGCGCCAGCAGCTTGGGACAGAGAATAGAGTTCTTC
-,TRBJ1-1,-,TRBV4-1,CASSQMGSTEAFF,TGCGCCAGCAGCCAGATGGGGAGCACTGAAGCTTTCTTT
TRBD1,TRBJ1-5,once,TRBV28,CASILGGVPTGQPQHF,TGTGCCAGCATCCTAGGGGGCGTACCTACGGGTCAGCCCCAGCATTTT
TRBD1,TRBJ1-1,-,TRBV14,CASSWTGRNTEAFF,TGTGCCAGCAGCTGGACAGGGAGGAACACTGAAGCTTTCTTT
TRBD2,TRBJ2-7,-,TRBV6-5,CASSRRDYKGEQYF,TGTGCCAGCAGCCGACGGGACTATAAAGGCGAGCAGTACTTC
-,TRBJ2-1,-,TRBV27,CASSFDSSSYNEQFF,TGTGCCAGCAGTTTTGACAGCAGCTCCTACAATGAGCAGTTCTTC
-,TRBJ2-6,-,TRBV9,CASSAAPGAGANVLTF,TGTGCCAGCAGCGCCGCCCCTGGGGCCGGGGCCAACGTCCTGACTTTC
TRBD1,TRBJ1-3,-,TRBV5-8,CASQRGRNSGNTIYF,TGTGCCAGCCAAAGGGGGCGAAACTCTGGAAACACCATATATTTT
TRBD1,TRBJ1-5,-,TRBV4-3,CASSQQTGNNQPQHF,TGCGCCAGCAGCCAACAGACAGGGAACAATCAGCCCCAGCATTTT